This T cell receptor beta chain was documented in a study of blood T cell repertoires in COVID-19. Background on the study: Samples taken during acute and convalescent COVID-19 were collected in the United States, Italy and Spain. T cells, B-cell-depleted T cells, or PBMCs supplied cDNA or gDNA.

In the original analysis: Reference gene primers were amplified, and this amplification served to estimate nucleated cell counts. Method: immunoSEQ multiplex PCR; TCRdb's copy keeps in-frame clones and lacks some. The DNA was the basis for D and trimming; V, J and clone size are from that table. The sample holds about 67,000 clones; around 88% are singletons and the top ten take roughly 19%. Trimming shortened V by 11 bases and J by 2 bases, and 15 bases separated the two germline ends. The CDR3 extends over 13 amino acids. Germline V gives CDR1 LNHDA, CDR2 SQIVND (reference sequence). The sample was peripheral blood. The source is a woman older than 75 with acute or convalescent COVID-19. This chain uses TRBV19 with TRBJ2-5; D might be TRBD2 (5 bases). The CDR3 DNA is TGTGCCGCCGGGTCGGGGAGACAAGAGACCCAGTACTTC. Translating gives CAAGSGRQETQYF.